These 22 T cell receptor beta chains were all obtained from the same sample, sequenced in a study of cytomegalovirus exposure and HLA in healthy donors. Primers: 60 Vbeta forward and 13 Jbeta reverse. Only in-frame clones appear in the TCRdb table, and some are missing; sequencing was by immunoSEQ multiplex PCR. The sample's table shows approximately 110,000 clones. The sequencing sample was made of PBMCs. Every receptor here comes from a young man in good health and CMV-seronegative.

The rearrangement joins TRBV28 to TRBJ1-2, with D possibly being TRBD1 (6 bases). Germline lookup yields CDR1 MDHEN and CDR2 SYDVKM. The CDR3 sequence is 13 residues long. CDR3 amino acids: CAIGWGRGMGYTF. Written as DNA, the CDR3 is TGTGCTATCGGATGGGGGCGCGGAATGGGCTACACCTTC.

This chain joins TRBV5-6 and TRBJ2-7; the match to TRBD2 covers 11 bases. This CDR3 is built from 15 residues. Looked up from germline, CDR1 is SGHDT and CDR2 is YYEEEE. V trimming: 0 bases; J trimming: 4 bases; junction bases outside the gene matches: 3. The CDR3 DNA is TGTGCCAGCAGCTTGGGACTAGCGGGAAGTTACGAGCAGTACTTC. It translates to CASSLGLAGSYEQYF.

The chain is built from TRBV21-1 and TRBJ1-5; the table's TRBD1 call for D was not verified on the DNA. TRBV21-1 is recorded as a pseudogene. There are 15 residues in the CDR3. CDR3 coding DNA: TGTGCCAGCAGCTCGACGAACAGGGGTAATCAGCCCCAGCATTTT. This encodes CASSSTNRGNQPQHF.

The gene calls are TRBV30 and TRBJ2-7, with 7 bases fitting TRBD1. CDR1 GTSNPN and CDR2 SVGIG come from the germline V gene (reference sequence). The ends lost 3 bases at V and 4 bases at J; junction bases unmatched: 12. The CDR3 extends over 15 amino acids. This CDR3 is CAWSGFGDSLYEQYF. The CDR3 DNA is TGTGCCTGGAGCGGCTTTGGGGACAGTTTGTACGAGCAGTACTTC.

The gene calls are TRBV28 and TRBJ1-4; D is ambiguous. This CDR3 region has 16 residues. The V gene lost 4 bases and the J gene lost 0 bases, with 12 bases spanning the gap. CDR1 and CDR2 (germline): MDHEN, SYDVKM. CDR3 amino acids: CASSSPYSATNEKLFF. Written as DNA, the CDR3 is TGTGCCAGCAGTTCTCCCTACAGTGCAACTAATGAAAAACTGTTTTTT.

The chain has TRBV6-6 and TRBJ1-1; D gene ambiguous. V lost 6 bases and J lost 5, with 13 bases in between. Per the germline V gene, CDR1 is MNHNY and CDR2 is SVGAGI (reference sequence). The CDR3 spans 13 residues. CDR3 nucleotide sequence: TGTGCCAGCAGGTCCTCGGGCGGGACTGAAGCTTTCTTT. This encodes CASRSSGGTEAFF.

V is TRBV5-1 and J is TRBJ2-5; 8 bases fit TRBD2. CDR1 SGHRS and CDR2 YFSETQ come from the germline V gene. With V trimmed by 0 bases and J by 5 bases, 6 bases remained unmatched. This CDR3 is 15 amino acids long. The CDR3 DNA follows: TGCGCCAGCAGCTTGGGAGCGGGAGTAAGGGAGACCCAGTACTTC. It is translated as CASSLGAGVRETQYF. Full variable domain (outside the CDR3, taken from reference TRBV5-1 and TRBJ2-5): KAGVTQTPRYLIKTRGQQVTLSCSPISGHRSVSWYQQTPGQGLQFLFEYFSETQRNKGNFPGRFSGRQFSNSRSEMNVSTLELGDSALYLCASSLGAGVRETQYFGPGTRLLVL.

The chain employs TRBV7-2 and TRBJ1-1, with a tentative D call TRBD1 (6 bases). The CDR3 has 13 residues. The V and J ends lost 6 bases and 11 bases respectively, with 19 bases between them. Germline V gene sequence: CDR1 SGHTA, CDR2 FQGNSA. Here the CDR3 reads CASSFRGQSRAFF. The CDR3 DNA sequence: TGTGCCAGCAGTTTCCGCGGACAGTCTCGGGCTTTCTTT.

The chain uses TRBV15 and TRBJ2-6; 8 positions match TRBD1. V lost 3 bases, J lost 0 bases, and 7 bases stayed unmatched. The CDR3 has 18 amino acids. Germline-derived CDR1 and CDR2 are LNHNV and YYDKDF (reference sequence). The CDR3, as DNA: TGTGCCACCAGCAGGCCGGCGGGACAGGTCTCTGGGGCCAACGTCCTGACTTTC. Translation: CATSRPAGQVSGANVLTF.

This chain connects TRBV25-1 to TRBJ1-5, with 10 bases identical to TRBD1. V lost 8 bases, J lost 4 bases, and 5 bases stayed unmatched. Germline lookup yields CDR1 MGHDK and CDR2 SYGVNS. This CDR3 is built from 14 residues. CDR3 amino acids: CASRGQGDNQPQHF. The CDR3 coding sequence is TGTGCCAGCCGTGGACAGGGGGATAATCAGCCCCAGCATTTT. The variable domain in full, completed from reference TRBV25-1 and TRBJ1-5, reads EADIYQTPRYLVIGTGKKITLECSQTMGHDKMYWYQQDPGMELHLIHYSYGVNSTEKGDLSSESTVSRIRTEHFPLTLESARPSHTSQYLCASRGQGDNQPQHFGDGTRLSIL.

This sequence joins TRBV7-3 and TRBJ2-1, with TRBD2 matching over 10 bases. The V and J ends lost 5 bases and 3 bases, in that order; junction bases with no gene match: 16. Per germline, CDR1 SGHTA and CDR2 FQGTGA. The CDR3 extends over 19 amino acids. The CDR3 spells CASSVGVSGGAYSYNEQFF. DNA for the CDR3: TGTGCCAGCAGCGTAGGAGTGAGCGGGGGGGCCTATAGCTACAATGAGCAGTTCTTC.

Points on this clone: Compared with germline, one end of the junction differs, possibly owing to a read error. The identical CDR3 is also encoded by other nucleotide sequences in the sample. V gene TRBV6-5 combines with J gene TRBJ2-2; TRBD2 agrees at 7 bases. CDR1 and CDR2 (germline): MNHEY, SVGAGI. The CDR3 sequence is 15 residues long. CDR3 DNA: TGTGCCAGCAGTTACGGGGACTATAGTAACGGGGAGCTGTTCTTT. It translates to CASSYGDYSNGELFF.

The DNA of the CDR3 is TGTGCCACCAGCAGTAGGCGGAATAGCAATCAGCCCCAGCATTTT. Translated, it gives CATSSRRNSNQPQHF. The rearrangement links TRBV15 to TRBJ1-5; D remains ambiguous. Germline V lookup: CDR1 LNHNV, CDR2 YYDKDF (reference sequence). The germline V and J ends were trimmed by 3 bases and 0 bases, with 9 bases remaining between them. The length of the CDR3 is 15 residues.

V gene TRBV13 combines with J gene TRBJ2-7; maybe TRBD1 (6 bases). V was clipped by 5 bases and J by 0 bases, with 14 bases between them. The germline gives CDR1 PRHDT, CDR2 FYEKMQ (reference sequence). The CDR3 extends over 15 amino acids. The CDR3 protein is CASSRGRGFSYEQYF. Here the CDR3 DNA reads TGTGCCAGCAGCCGAGGCAGGGGATTCTCCTACGAGCAGTACTTC.

As DNA, the CDR3 is TGCGCCAGCAGTGAGCAGGGGTTGGGGGGCTACACCTTC. Amino acid sequence: CASSEQGLGGYTF. The rearrangement uses TRBV10-2 and TRBJ1-2, with D maybe TRBD1 (6 bases). Germline V gene lookup returns CDR1 WSHSY and CDR2 SAAADI. V was pared by 2 bases and J by 8 bases, with 12 bases between. The CDR3 length is 13 residues.

The chain uses TRBV5-4 and TRBJ2-5, with 13 bases lining up with TRBD2. The CDR3 runs 16 residues. V shed 3 bases, J shed 2 bases, and the junction held 4 bases outside the gene matches. Germline V gene lookup returns CDR1 SGHNT and CDR2 YYREEE (reference sequence). CDR3 sequence (DNA): TGTGCCAGCAGCTCGGGACTAGCGGGGCGACAAGAGACCCAGTACTTC. Its translation is CASSSGLAGRQETQYF.

The V gene is TRBV19, the J gene TRBJ2-3; 13 positions agree with TRBD2. The CDR3 contains 14 residues. Losses at the gene ends were 6 bases for V and 5 bases for J; bases not matched to a gene: 2. The germline gives CDR1 LNHDA, CDR2 SQIVND (reference sequence). CDR3 loop: CASRLAGGVDTQYF. The CDR3 bases are TGTGCCAGTAGACTAGCGGGAGGGGTAGATACGCAGTATTTT. The full variable domain, with the rest looked up from reference TRBV19 and TRBJ2-3, is DGGITQSPKYLFRKEGQNVTLSCEQNLNHDAMYWYRQDPGQGLRLIYYSQIVNDFQKGDIAEGYSVSREKKESFPLTVTSAQKNPTAFYLCASRLAGGVDTQYFGPGTRLTVL.

The genes are TRBV5-8 and TRBJ2-4, with D possibly TRBD1 on 6 matching bases. The CDR3 is 19 amino acids. Per germline, CDR1 SGHTS and CDR2 YDEGEE. Between the trimmed V and J ends, which lost 1 base and 3 bases, there was a span of 23 bases. The CDR3 nucleotides are TGTGCCAGCAGCTTGCCTTTACGACAGGTTGAGGACGGCAAAAACATTCAGTACTTC. Translation: CASSLPLRQVEDGKNIQYF.

This sequence joins TRBV5-5 and TRBJ2-5; TRBD1 matches 7 bases. Germline CDR1 and CDR2: SGHKS and YYEKEE (reference sequence). The V segment lost 3 bases and the J segment 1 base; nucleotides outside the gene matches: 3. This CDR3 has 14 amino acids. The CDR3 nucleotides are TGTGCCAGCAGCTCGGGACAGCTCCAAGAGACCCAGTACTTC. It is translated as CASSSGQLQETQYF.

The chain joins TRBV27 to TRBJ2-1; 7 nucleotides align to TRBD2. Unmatched junction bases numbered 13, after V lost 6 bases and J lost 14 bases. The CDR3 runs 13 residues. Germline V gene data show CDR1 as MNHEY and CDR2 as SMNVEV (reference sequence). CDR3 sequence reads: CASSFLFGAGEFF. The CDR3 coding sequence is TGTGCCAGCAGCTTTCTATTCGGGGCGGGGGAGTTCTTC.

The V and J genes are TRBV6-5 and TRBJ1-5, with 7 bases lining up with TRBD1. Germline CDR1 is MNHEY and CDR2 is SVGAGI. This CDR3 region has 15 residues. V shed 5 bases and J 3 bases; nucleotides not matched to a gene: 7. The CDR3: CASSMGQLPNQPQHF. The CDR3 DNA sequence: TGTGCCAGCAGTATGGGACAGCTTCCCAATCAGCCCCAGCATTTT.

CDR3 coding DNA: TGTGCCAGCAGTGAGGGGTGGGGTCGGACAGATTACAATGAGCAGTTCTTC. Protein product: CASSEGWGRTDYNEQFF. The genes are TRBV25-1 and TRBJ2-1; tentatively, D is TRBD1 (6 bases). V was trimmed by 3 bases and J by 4 bases, leaving 19 bases between them. CDR1 is MGHDK and CDR2 is SYGVNS in the germline V gene. The CDR3 covers 17 residues.